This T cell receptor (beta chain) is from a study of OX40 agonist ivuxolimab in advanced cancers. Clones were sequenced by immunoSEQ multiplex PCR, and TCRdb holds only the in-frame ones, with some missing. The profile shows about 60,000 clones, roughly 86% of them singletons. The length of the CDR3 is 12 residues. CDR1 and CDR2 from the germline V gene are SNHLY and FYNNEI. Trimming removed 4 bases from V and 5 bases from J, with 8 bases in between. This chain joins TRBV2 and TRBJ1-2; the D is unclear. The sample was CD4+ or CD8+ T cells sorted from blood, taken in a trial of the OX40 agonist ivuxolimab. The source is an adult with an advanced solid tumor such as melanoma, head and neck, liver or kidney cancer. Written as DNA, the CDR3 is TGTGCCAGCAGTGCCGGCTTTTATGGCTACACCTTC. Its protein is CASSAGFYGYTF.